The sequence of this TCR beta chain was determined in a study of shared T cell receptors in the human thymus. In its sample, this clone was seen once. Only in-frame clones appear in the TCRdb table, and some are missing; sequencing was by immunoSEQ multiplex PCR. The data contain around 730,000 clones, around 85% of them seen just once; the ten biggest clones take up over 0.008%. With 5 bases removed from V and 8 bases from J, the gap between germline ends came to 15 bases. Germline CDR1 reads MNHEY; CDR2 reads SMNVEV (reference sequence). This CDR3 has 13 amino acids. This same sample was also part of a study on human thymus T cells. That source notes: Resections from corrective heart surgery supplied the thymus tissue. Thymic and blood repertoires showed apparently biased V and J gene usage. The related literature has documented a marked overlap of thymic repertoires among unrelated individuals.

Sequencing input: thymocytes. The clonotype originates from a girl less than two years old with a congenital heart defect. The chain combines TRBV27 with TRBJ1-2; D might be TRBD1 (6 bases). Written as DNA, the CDR3 is TGTGCCAGCAGTCCGGGGCGTGGGGGCGGCTACACCTTC. Translated: CASSPGRGGGYTF.